This T cell receptor beta chain derives from a study of blood T cell repertoires in COVID-19. Study overall: Sources were T cells, B-cell-depleted T cells, or PBMCs; the material itself was cDNA or gDNA.

Authors' analysis steps: Reference gene primer amplification yielded estimated nucleated cell counts. Produced via immunoSEQ multiplex PCR; TCRdb's table is partial and in-frame only. From that table come the V and J calls and clone size; the DNA was used to work out D and trimming. The sample records 180,000 or so clones, approximately 85% being singletons. The V gene's germline CDR1 is SGHAT and CDR2 FQNNGV. V was pared by 0 bases and J by 8 bases, with 4 bases of the junction left unmatched. There are 15 residues in the CDR3. This chain uses TRBV11-2 with TRBJ2-1; 10 bases align to TRBD2. Sequencing input: peripheral blood. The receptor's source is a woman over 75 with acute or convalescent COVID-19. The CDR3 spells CASSLDPSGSDEQFF. Written as DNA, the CDR3 is TGTGCCAGCAGCTTAGATCCTAGCGGGAGCGATGAGCAGTTCTTC.